This is a list of T cell receptor beta chains from one sample in a study of Ad26.COV2.S vaccination and SARS-CoV-2 variants. Clones were sequenced by immunoSEQ multiplex PCR, and TCRdb holds only the in-frame ones, with some missing. The sample has around 45,000 clones; around 83% are singletons. The sample in question was peripheral blood, obtained after recovery from COVID-19. The origin of the receptors is a human donor who had recovered from COVID-19. Both conserved end residues are part of each CDR3. The D gene is left open where the match is weak. Not every row has a clone size; where given, it reads once, few, many or a size class.

J: TRBJ2-3
D: TRBD2
size: .
V: TRBV7-9
CDR3: CASSLALTSTRGDF
DNA: TGTGCCAGCAGCTTAGCCCTTACGTCAACCCGGGGGGATTTT

J: TRBJ2-3
D: .
size: .
V: TRBV30
CDR3: CAWSPLGTTDTQYF
DNA: TGTGCCTGGAGCCCCCTTGGGACCACAGATACGCAGTATTTT

J: TRBJ2-6
D: .
size: .
V: TRBV5-1
CDR3: CASSWGTGANVLTF
DNA: TGCGCCAGCAGCTGGGGTACTGGGGCCAACGTCCTGACTTTC

J: TRBJ2-5
D: TRBD2
size: .
V: TRBV3-1/TRBV3-2
CDR3: CASSQDYTRKRGGETQYF
DNA: TGTGCCAGCAGCCAAGACTATACCAGAAAGCGGGGTGGGGAGACCCAGTACTTC

J: TRBJ1-1
D: .
size: .
V: TRBV25-1
CDR3: CASSESRVGSRTEAFF
DNA: TGTGCCAGCAGTGAATCAAGGGTAGGGTCTAGGACTGAAGCTTTCTTT

J: TRBJ1-1
D: .
size: .
V: TRBV18
CDR3: CASSLAQGTWNTEAFF
DNA: TGTGCCAGCAGCCTGGCACAGGGTACATGGAACACTGAAGCTTTCTTT

J: TRBJ2-2
D: TRBD2
size: .
V: TRBV18
CDR3: CASSPRLAGGHLELFF
DNA: TGTGCCAGCTCACCGCGACTAGCGGGGGGGCATTTGGAGCTGTTTTTT

J: TRBJ1-3
D: .
size: .
V: TRBV6-6
CDR3: CASSPRQDRKYF
DNA: TGTGCCAGCAGCCCGAGACAGGACCGTAAATATTTT

J: TRBJ1-4
D: .
size: .
V: TRBV19
CDR3: CASTSATNEKLFF
DNA: TGTGCCAGTACTAGTGCAACTAATGAAAAACTGTTTTTT

J: TRBJ2-1
D: .
size: .
V: TRBV4-1
CDR3: CASSQEDRSEQFF
DNA: TGCGCCAGCAGCCAAGAAGATCGGAGTGAGCAGTTCTTC

J: TRBJ2-1
D: TRBD2
size: many
V: TRBV5-1
CDR3: CASSDSGNEQFF
DNA: TGCGCCAGCAGCGATAGCGGGAATGAGCAGTTCTTC

J: TRBJ2-1
D: .
size: few
V: TRBV11-2
CDR3: CASSLPSRGEQFF
DNA: TGTGCCAGCAGCCTACCCAGCAGGGGTGAGCAGTTCTTC

J: TRBJ1-2
D: TRBD1
size: .
V: TRBV7-8
CDR3: CASSQTGVHGYTF
DNA: TGTGCCAGCAGCCAGACAGGGGTACATGGCTACACCTTC

J: TRBJ2-1
D: .
size: .
V: TRBV5-6
CDR3: CASSLGLTQNHNEQFF
DNA: TGTGCCAGCAGCTTGGGTCTAACTCAGAACCACAATGAGCAGTTCTTC

J: TRBJ2-3
D: TRBD2
size: .
V: TRBV5-1
CDR3: CASSLDPPSGGGTDTQYF
DNA: TGCGCCAGCAGCTTGGACCCCCCTAGCGGGGGAGGCACAGATACGCAGTATTTT

J: TRBJ1-6
D: .
size: .
V: TRBV29-1
CDR3: CSVSRGDNSPLHF
DNA: TGCAGCGTTAGTCGGGGGGATAATTCACCCCTCCACTTT

J: TRBJ2-5
D: .
size: many
V: TRBV19
CDR3: CASSVSHGGRASGHQETQYF
DNA: TGTGCCAGTAGCGTCTCCCACGGGGGCCGCGCTAGCGGACACCAAGAGACCCAGTACTTC

J: TRBJ1-5
D: .
size: .
V: TRBV7-6
CDR3: CASSPIRGGGANQPQHF
DNA: TGTGCCAGCAGCCCGATACGTGGCGGGGGCGCTAATCAGCCCCAGCATTTT

J: TRBJ1-4
D: .
size: .
V: TRBV7-9
CDR3: CASSLTPAGGEKLFF
DNA: TGTGCCAGCAGCTTGACCCCTGCGGGAGGTGAAAAACTGTTTTTT

J: TRBJ1-3
D: .
size: .
V: TRBV12-3/TRBV12-4
CDR3: CASSFNRLTTIYF
DNA: TGTGCCAGCAGTTTTAACCGTCTTACGACCATATATTTT